This TCR beta chain was profiled in a study of T cells in Graves' hyperthyroidism and ophthalmopathy. Turning to the study itself: Any treatment followed the collection of peripheral blood at initial diagnosis. General study results and limits: Most expanded thyroid clonotypes above 0.001 also appeared in blood. Ophthalmopathy got predicted by the model a median around 6.8 months before its onset.

In germline, CDR1 is DFQATT, CDR2 SNEGSKA (reference sequence). V was pared by 1 base and J by 2 bases, with 3 bases of the junction left unmatched. The CDR3 runs to 14 residues. A lack of ophthalmopathy progression within 18 months defined stable Graves' hyperthyroidism. RNA transcripts were the template for amplifying TCR beta CDR3 regions. Initially, a first-round RT-PCR of the TCR CDR3 employed the HTBI primer set. TCRdb re-analysed the multiplex PCR reads in MiXCR, keeping a single row per CDR3 protein. Seen here are about 300,000 distinct CDR3 sequences, approximately 17% observed once, and the top ten hold approximately 35%. At least ten counts were recorded for this clonotype. Its antigen is not known.

Input material: blood. V usage is TRBV20-1 and J usage is TRBJ2-3; 7 nucleotides match TRBD2. This sequence originates from a young man with Graves' hyperthyroidism. CDR3 protein: CSARGGGLTDTQYF. For the CDR3, the DNA is TGCAGTGCTAGAGGGGGGGGACTCACAGATACGCAGTATTTT.